The 25 T cell receptor beta chains below were found in one sample sequenced in a study of blood T cells in healthy people across ages. The second PCR ran roughly 7 to 12 cycles with a sample-barcoded 5' primer and J-beta primers. Using its own MiXCR run on the 5' RACE reads, TCRdb lists one record per CDR3 protein. The sample carries approximately 1.5 million distinct CDR3 sequences, almost 35% recorded once. Sequenced: blood. Receptors were obtained from a woman between 25 and 40 years old in good health.

This clonotype was seen a handful of times. This CDR3 is CSAPTSSGQFF. The CDR3 coding sequence is TGCAGTGCACCAACTAGCTCTGGGCAGTTCTTC. The V gene is TRBV20-1, the J gene TRBJ2-1; weak D call: TRBD2 (6 bases). Between the trimmed V and J ends, which lost 6 bases and 12 bases, there was a span of 15 bases. Germline values: CDR1 DFQATT, CDR2 SNEGSKA (reference sequence). The CDR3 is made up of 11 amino acids.

The chain carries TRBV12-3 or TRBV12-4 and TRBJ2-4; tentatively, D is TRBD1 (6 bases). This CDR3 is 17 amino acids long. Trimming pared 4 bases from V and 1 base from J, leaving 17 bases between. CDR3 residues: CASSSMWGLGAKNIQYF. The CDR3 DNA reads as TGTGCCAGCAGTTCTATGTGGGGGCTGGGGGCCAAAAACATTCAGTACTTC.

The chain recombines TRBV29-1 with TRBJ2-3, with D possibly called TRBD1 or TRBD2 (5 bases each). The germline V gene has CDR1 SQVTM and CDR2 ANQGSEA. This CDR3 is 16 amino acids long. The V end lost 3 bases, the J end lost 2 bases, and 18 bases lay between the germline ends. The chain's CDR3 is CSVDNARGPLTDTQYF. The CDR3 nucleotides are TGCAGCGTTGATAATGCGAGGGGCCCTCTCACAGATACGCAGTATTTT.

A single count supports this clonotype. The J gene is TRBJ2-3, the V gene TRBV3-1, with TRBD2 identical over 9 bases. The CDR3 totals 16 residues. After removal of 3 bases from V and 11 bases from J, the junction contained 15 bases not matched to a gene. Looked up from germline, CDR1 is LGHDT and CDR2 is YNNKEL (reference sequence). This CDR3 is CASSQRVGLAGSRQYF. CDR3 sequence (DNA): TGTGCCAGCAGCCAGAGGGTCGGTCTAGCGGGAAGTCGGCAGTATTTT.

This clonotype showed up many times. The V gene is TRBV6-4, the J gene TRBJ2-1; possible D gene TRBD1, 5 bases. V lost 0 bases to trimming and J lost 0 bases, with 9 bases between them. This CDR3 contains 16 residues. Germline V lookup: CDR1 MRHNA, CDR2 SNTAGT. CDR3 in amino acids: CASSDSGASSYNEQFF. The CDR3 region has the DNA TGTGCCAGCAGTGACTCTGGGGCGAGCTCCTACAATGAGCAGTTCTTC.

This clonotype was detected only once. One base away lies a much larger clone, so this may be a sequencing read error. The chain recombines TRBV20-1 with TRBJ2-7; no clear D. V was pared by 0 bases and J by 7 bases, with 19 bases between. Germline V gene sequence: CDR1 DFQATT, CDR2 SNEGSKA (reference sequence). This CDR3 is built from 15 residues. CDR3 DNA: TGCAGTGCTAGAGATCCAGCAACGTATGGGTTAGAGCAGTACTTC. It specifies CSARDPATYGLEQYF.

This clonotype showed up just a few times. The chain is built from TRBV28 and TRBJ2-5; 7 bases align to TRBD1. The length of the CDR3 is 17 residues. After removal of 5 bases from V and 3 bases from J, the junction contained 15 bases not matched to a gene. Germline lookup yields CDR1 MDHEN and CDR2 SYDVKM. CDR3 in amino acids: CASSPPLGQSFKETQYF. The CDR3 bases are TGTGCCAGCAGTCCCCCATTGGGACAGAGTTTCAAAGAGACCCAGTACTTC.

The rearrangement joins TRBV20-1 to TRBJ2-1; 8 bases align to TRBD2. The CDR3 loop spans 17 amino acids. Germline CDR1 is DFQATT and CDR2 is SNEGSKA (reference sequence). After removal of 0 bases from V and 4 bases from J, the junction contained 11 bases not matched to a gene. CDR3 sequence reads: CSARDQAGGVRYNEQFF. The CDR3 bases are TGCAGTGCTAGAGATCAGGCGGGAGGTGTCCGATACAATGAGCAGTTCTTC.

The CDR3 region has the DNA TGCAGTGCTAGACCCGGGACAGGATTCTCTGGGGCCAACGTCCTGACTTTC. It codes for CSARPGTGFSGANVLTF. The rearrangement joins TRBV20-1 to TRBJ2-6, with 8 bases that match TRBD1. The CDR3 is made up of 17 amino acids. Germline V gene sequence: CDR1 DFQATT, CDR2 SNEGSKA (reference sequence). J was trimmed by 0 bases and V by 2 bases; bases with no gene match: 6.

This clonotype showed up just a few times. The chain has TRBV28 and TRBJ2-7, with D hard to call. Germline assignment: CDR1 MDHEN and CDR2 SYDVKM. V gave up 3 bases and J gave up 4 bases, with 10 bases separating them. This CDR3 comprises 13 residues. The DNA for the CDR3 is TGTGCCAGCAGTTTCGCGGTTGGGTACGAGCAGTACTTC. Translated: CASSFAVGYEQYF. The whole variable domain, remainder taken from reference TRBV28 and TRBJ2-7, is DVKVTQSSRYLVKRTGEKVFLECVQDMDHENMFWYRQDPGLGLRLIYFSYDVKMKEKGDIPEGYSVSREKKERFSLILESASTNQTSMYLCASSFAVGYEQYFGPGTRLTVT.

To note about this clonotype: The junction does not match germline at one end; this may be a read error. The rearrangement links TRBV7-9 to TRBJ2-1; no reliable D call. CDR1 is SEHNR, CDR2 FQNEAQ, per germline (reference sequence). The CDR3 runs 18 residues. The CDR3 DNA reads as TGTGCCAGCAGCTTATTTGGTCTCGGTCTTAGGTCCTACAATGAGCAGTGCTTC. Residues: CASSLFGLGLRSYNEQCF.

As for this clonotype: This may stem from a read error, because a much larger clone lies one nucleotide away. This rearrangement joins TRBV4-1 to TRBJ2-5, with D perhaps being TRBD1 or TRBD2 (5 bases each). CDR1 and CDR2 (germline): MGHRA, YSYEKL. This CDR3 region has 17 residues. CDR3 region: CASSLNVEGWGQETQCF. The CDR3 nucleotides are TGCGCCAGCAGCCTGAATGTTGAGGGATGGGGCCAAGAGACCCAGTGCTTC.

This chain links TRBV5-1 with TRBJ1-1; no firm D call. This CDR3 spans 15 amino acids. CDR1 is SGHRS and CDR2 is YFSETQ in the germline V gene. V lost 0 bases to trimming and J lost 4 bases, with 13 bases between them. CDR3 DNA sequence: TGCGCCAGCAGCTTGGCCGAGTCGATGAGCACTGAAGCTTTCTTT. Residues: CASSLAESMSTEAFF.

In the case of this clonotype: A much more abundant neighbour one base away suggests this may be a read error. The chain combines TRBV29-1 with TRBJ2-7, with 11 bases lining up with TRBD1. The DNA end is more similar to TRBJ2-5, so the J call may be wrong. This CDR3 is built from 14 residues. CDR1 SQVTM and CDR2 ANQGSEA come from the germline V gene. The CDR3 nucleotides read TGCAGCATTGAGGGGACAGGGGGTTTAGAGACCCAGTACTTC. Its translation: CSIEGTGGLETQYF.

CDR3 in amino acids: CASSQAMKGNTEAFF. The CDR3 nucleotides read TGCGCCAGCAGCCAAGCGATGAAGGGGAACACTGAAGCTTTCTTT. This chain links TRBV4-1 with TRBJ1-1; D uncertain. CDR1 MGHRA and CDR2 YSYEKL come from the germline V gene. The CDR3 covers 15 residues. V lost 1 base and J 1 base, leaving 10 bases between the germline ends.

This clonotype was counted at least ten times. Relative to the germline gene, one junction end is altered; a read error may explain this. The chain is built from TRBV5-1 and TRBJ2-3, with TRBD1 matching 11 bases. The CDR3 contains 15 residues. Germline-derived CDR1 and CDR2 are SGHRS and YFSETQ. Here the CDR3 reads CASSLGQGASDTQYF. The CDR3 region has the DNA TGTGCCAGCAGTCTCGGACAGGGGGCTTCAGATACGCAGTATTTT.

The rearrangement joins TRBV28 to TRBJ1-2; 7 bases align to TRBD1. In germline, CDR1 is MDHEN, CDR2 SYDVKM. CDR3 length: 15 amino acids. V trimming: 4 bases; J trimming: 2 bases; junction bases outside the gene matches: 7. CDR3 loop: CASSSSGTDNYGYTF. CDR3 nucleotides: TGTGCCAGCAGTTCCTCCGGGACAGACAACTATGGCTACACCTTC.

The V call is TRBV5-1, the J call TRBJ2-1, with 9 bases matching TRBD1. Per the germline V gene, CDR1 is SGHRS and CDR2 is YFSETQ. The CDR3 is made up of 16 amino acids. The V and J ends lost 0 bases and 4 bases, in that order; junction bases with no gene match: 5. The CDR3 sequence: CASSLGDRVVYNEQFF. CDR3 sequence (DNA): TGCGCCAGCAGCTTGGGGGACAGGGTAGTATACAATGAGCAGTTCTTC. The full variable domain, in which reference TRBV5-1 and TRBJ2-1 provide the parts outside the CDR3, is KAGVTQTPRYLIKTRGQQVTLSCSPISGHRSVSWYQQTPGQGLQFLFEYFSETQRNKGNFPGRFSGRQFSNSRSEMNVSTLELGDSALYLCASSLGDRVVYNEQFFGPGTRLTVL.

In its sample, this clonotype was seen a few times. The gene calls are TRBV20-1 and TRBJ2-1; D gene ambiguous. The CDR3 is 14 amino acids. V lost 6 bases to trimming and J lost 3 bases, with 15 bases between them. Germline values: CDR1 DFQATT, CDR2 SNEGSKA (reference sequence). CDR3 sequence (DNA): TGCAGTGCGTACGTACCCCAGAACTACAATGAGCAGTTCTTC. Its protein is CSAYVPQNYNEQFF.

On this clonotype: One end of the junction does not line up with germline, which may come from a read error. This chain joins TRBV12-3 or TRBV12-4 and TRBJ1-5; no firm D call. The CDR3 length is 12 residues. The CDR3 is CASSLGDHPQHF. DNA of the CDR3: TGTGCCAGCAGTTTAGGGGATCACCCCCAGCATTTT.

With respect to this clonotype: At one of its ends the junction is not consistent with the germline gene, which may arise from a read error. V usage is TRBV13 and J usage is TRBJ2-1; 13 nucleotides match TRBD2. The CDR3 runs to 19 residues. Germline CDR1 PRHDT, CDR2 FYEKMQ (reference sequence). CDR3 coding DNA: TGTGCCTGCAGCCCACTAGGACTAGCGGGGGAAAGCTCCTACAATGAGCAGTTCTTC. Its translation: CACSPLGLAGESSYNEQFF.

The chain links TRBV2 to TRBJ1-1; D unclear. CDR3 size: 13 residues. Trimming took off 11 bases at V and 3 bases at J, with 16 bases between the two ends. Germline V lookup: CDR1 SNHLY, CDR2 FYNNEI. CDR3 in amino acids: CAGNIYADTEAFF. In DNA, the CDR3 is TGTGCCGGAAACATATATGCTGACACTGAAGCTTTCTTT. The variable domain in full, completed from reference TRBV2 and TRBJ1-1, reads EPEVTQTPSHQVTQMGQEVILRCVPISNHLYFYWYRQILGQKVEFLVSFYNNEISEKSEIFDDQFSVERPDGSNFTLKIRSTKLEDSAMYFCAGNIYADTEAFFGQGTRLTVV.

This clonotype was picked up a small number of times. The chain is built from TRBV5-1 and TRBJ2-2, with 7 bases identical to TRBD1. Per the germline V gene, CDR1 is SGHRS and CDR2 is YFSETQ. J was trimmed by 5 bases and V by 0 bases; bases with no gene match: 1. The CDR3 has 14 residues. The CDR3 nucleotides are TGCGCCAGCAGCTTGGAGGGGGCAACCGGGGAGCTGTTTTTT. It encodes CASSLEGATGELFF. The full variable domain, completed using reference TRBV5-1 and TRBJ2-2, is KAGVTQTPRYLIKTRGQQVTLSCSPISGHRSVSWYQQTPGQGLQFLFEYFSETQRNKGNFPGRFSGRQFSNSRSEMNVSTLELGDSALYLCASSLEGATGELFFGEGSRLTVL.

This clonotype was seen more than once but under ten times. The chain employs TRBV10-3 and TRBJ2-7, with a weak D call TRBD2 (5 bases). The germline CDR1 and CDR2 sequences are ENHRY and SYGVKD. V was pared by 0 bases and J by 0 bases, with 15 bases between. The CDR3 contains 17 residues. The CDR3 nucleotides are TGTGCCATCAGTGAGTCGGAGGCGGCCTCCCCCTCCTACGAGCAGTACTTC. It specifies CAISESEAASPSYEQYF.

The CDR3 protein is CAWSGAGVTQYF. The CDR3 DNA reads TGTGCCTGGAGTGGGGCGGGGGTGACCCAGTACTTC. The chain links TRBV30 to TRBJ2-7; 7 bases map to TRBD2. The J call may be wrong; the DNA end is better matched by TRBJ2-5. Germline loops: CDR1 GTSNPN, CDR2 SVGIG (reference sequence). There are 12 residues in the CDR3.